These T cell receptor beta chains were read from a single sample in a study of T cells after yellow fever vaccination. TCRdb itself ran the 5' RACE reads through MiXCR, one entry per CDR3 protein. The sample has approximately 550,000 distinct CDR3 sequences; about a fifth are singletons. The starting material was PBMCs, obtained 15 days after the yellow fever booster vaccination. The receptors were gathered from a man aged 25-45 years who received the YFV17D yellow fever vaccine. Both conserved end residues are part of each CDR3. D genes are given only for firm matches. Clone size is not always given. Where it is, it says once, few, many or a class for expanded clones.

cdr3_aa cdr3_nt d_call cdr3_length v_call clone_size j_call
CASSQVTPDTQYF TGCGCCAGCAGCCAAGTGACCCCAGATACGCAGTATTTT NA 13 TRBV4-1 NA TRBJ2-3
CATLPGTGAYNEQFF TGCGCCACCCTTCCCGGGACAGGTGCCTACAATGAGCAGTTCTTC TRBD1 15 TRBV5-1 many TRBJ2-1
CSASNVSRIYQPQHF TGCAGTGCTAGCAACGTCTCAAGGATTTACCAGCCCCAGCATTTT NA 15 TRBV20-1 NA TRBJ1-5
CASSLATQNYEQYF TGCGCCAGCAGCTTGGCGACACAAAACTACGAGCAGTACTTC NA 14 TRBV5-1 NA TRBJ2-7
CASSLSPPGGGNNQPQHF TGTGCCAGCAGCTTGTCCCCCCCTGGTGGGGGAAACAATCAGCCCCAGCATTTT NA 18 TRBV5-4 NA TRBJ1-5
CASRNRGVGTEAFF TGTGCCAGCAGGAACAGGGGGGTCGGCACTGAAGCTTTCTTT TRBD1 14 TRBV6-2/TRBV6-3 few TRBJ1-1
CASSLLYLGANTEAFF TGCGCCAGCAGCTTGTTGTATTTGGGGGCGAACACTGAAGCTTTCTTT NA 16 TRBV5-1 NA TRBJ1-1
CASRLRYTGELFF TGTGCCAGCCGATTGCGGTACACCGGGGAGCTGTTTTTT NA 13 TRBV12-3/TRBV12-4 many TRBJ2-2
CASSPKSLAGINEQFF TGTGCCAGCAGTCCCAAGTCACTAGCGGGAATCAATGAGCAGTTCTTC TRBD2 16 TRBV12-3/TRBV12-4 NA TRBJ2-1
CASKTGGRPNSPLHF TGTGCCAGCAAGACCGGGGGCCGACCTAATTCACCCCTCCACTTT NA 15 TRBV7-9 NA TRBJ1-6
CASSFQPPSEQYF TGTGCCAGCAGTTTCCAGCCCCCGTCCGAGCAGTACTTC NA 13 TRBV27 few TRBJ2-7
CSTATGRGYTF TGCAGCACGGCGACAGGGCGGGGCTACACCTTC TRBD1 11 TRBV29-1 NA TRBJ1-2
CASSLRLPSTDTQYF TGTGCCAGCAGTTTACGACTCCCTAGCACAGATACGCAGTATTTT NA 15 TRBV12-3/TRBV12-4 few TRBJ2-3
CASLLGARKDTQYF TGTGCCAGCCTTCTCGGGGCTCGGAAAGATACGCAGTATTTT NA 14 TRBV7-2 NA TRBJ2-3
CASSLVQKETQYF TGTGCCAGCAGCTTAGTACAGAAAGAGACCCAGTACTTC NA 13 TRBV7-2 few TRBJ2-5
CASSYSIGRGSETQYF TGTGCCAGCAGTTACTCGATAGGACGGGGATCAGAGACCCAGTACTTC NA 16 TRBV6-5 NA TRBJ2-5
CSVEGTPTSTDTQYF TGCAGCGTTGAGGGGACTCCTACAAGCACAGATACGCAGTATTTT NA 15 TRBV29-1 NA TRBJ2-3
CASSQSSVTGELFF TGCGCCAGCAGCCAGTCCTCGGTCACCGGGGAGCTGTTTTTT NA 14 TRBV4-3 few TRBJ2-2
CASSQNGGLVEETQYF TGCGCCAGCAGCCAGAATGGGGGACTAGTGGAGGAGACCCAGTACTTC TRBD2 16 TRBV4-3 NA TRBJ2-5
CASSVDPVYNEQFF TGTGCCAGCAGCGTAGACCCCGTATACAATGAGCAGTTCTTC NA 14 TRBV9 NA TRBJ2-1
CASSLARGRDEQFF TGTGCCAGCAGTTTAGCCAGGGGCAGAGATGAGCAGTTCTTC NA 14 TRBV12-3/TRBV12-4 few TRBJ2-1
CASSLRQGAGYEQYF TGCGCCAGCAGCTTAAGACAGGGGGCAGGCTACGAGCAGTACTTC TRBD1 15 TRBV5-1 NA TRBJ2-7
CATSRDTLSIDEQYF TGTGCCACCAGCAGAGATACCCTATCTATAGACGAGCAGTACTTC NA 15 TRBV15 NA TRBJ2-7
CASRGGGSTYEQYF TGTGCCAGCCGAGGCGGAGGTAGTACCTACGAGCAGTACTTC NA 14 TRBV28 NA TRBJ2-7
CASSVAGTDAYEQYF TGTGCCAGCAGTGTAGCCGGGACGGACGCCTACGAGCAGTACTTC NA 15 TRBV6-1 NA TRBJ2-7
CATGGTANTGELFF TGTGCCACCGGGGGGACAGCGAACACCGGGGAGCTGTTTTTT NA 14 TRBV15 NA TRBJ2-2
CASSTRGISSYEQYF TGTGCCAGCAGCACTAGGGGAATAAGCTCCTACGAGCAGTACTTC NA 15 TRBV11-2 few TRBJ2-7
CASSYRDWGTYEQYF TGTGCCAGCAGTTACCGGGACTGGGGGACCTACGAGCAGTACTTC NA 15 TRBV6-5 NA TRBJ2-7
CKAKTQAYEQYF TGCAAAGCAAAGACACAAGCCTACGAGCAGTACTTC NA 12 TRBV20-1 NA TRBJ2-7
CASSQVQGEKGQFF TGCGCCAGCAGCCAAGTCCAGGGGGAGAAAGGGCAGTTCTTC TRBD1 14 TRBV4-3 NA TRBJ2-1
CAWSPGTSSYNEQFF TGTGCCTGGAGCCCGGGGACTAGCAGCTACAATGAGCAGTTCTTC TRBD2 15 TRBV30 NA TRBJ2-1
CASSLWGSRGEQYF TGCGCCAGCAGCTTGTGGGGTTCCAGGGGCGAGCAGTACTTC NA 14 TRBV5-1 NA TRBJ2-7
CATSRDQGLRETQYF TGTGCCACCAGCAGAGATCAGGGCCTGAGGGAGACCCAGTACTTC NA 15 TRBV15 NA TRBJ2-5
CSAPSEHTF TGCAGTGCCCCCAGTGAGCACACCTTC NA 9 TRBV20-1 once TRBJ1-2
CSAKSGLEAFF TGCAGTGCCAAGAGTGGGCTTGAAGCTTTCTTT NA 11 TRBV20-1 few TRBJ1-1
CASSFGYGNQPQHF TGTGCCAGCAGCTTCGGTTACGGGAATCAGCCCCAGCATTTT NA 14 TRBV7-6 NA TRBJ1-5
CASSVHAGSDTGELFF TGTGCCAGCAGCGTCCATGCCGGGAGCGACACCGGGGAGCTGTTTTTT NA 16 TRBV9 few TRBJ2-2
CTSRGGLYNEQFF TGCACCTCTCGCGGGGGGCTTTACAATGAGCAGTTCTTC TRBD2 13 TRBV29-1 NA TRBJ2-1
CASSLMGTTGELFF TGTGCTAGCAGCTTAATGGGAACGACCGGGGAGCTGTTTTTT NA 14 TRBV7-7 few TRBJ2-2
CASSVGRRDTQYF TGCGCCAGCAGCGTGGGCCGCCGGGACACTCAGTATTTT NA 13 TRBV5-1 NA TRBJ2-3
CAWSVGPPRSSGANVLTF TGTGCCTGGAGTGTGGGCCCCCCAAGGTCGTCTGGGGCCAACGTCCTGACTTTC NA 18 TRBV30 few TRBJ2-6
CSAATSGRTDTQYF TGCAGTGCTGCGACTAGCGGGAGAACAGATACGCAGTATTTT TRBD2 14 TRBV20-1 NA TRBJ2-3
CSATLAGGYEQYF TGCAGTGCTACCCTAGCGGGAGGGTACGAGCAGTACTTC TRBD2 13 TRBV20-1 few TRBJ2-7
CASSHAGQLANTGELFF TGTGCCAGCAGCCATGCAGGACAGCTCGCGAACACCGGGGAGCTGTTTTTT NA 17 TRBV7-2 few TRBJ2-2
CASSSRGSGELFF TGTGCCAGCAGCTCACGGGGCTCCGGGGAGCTGTTTTTT NA 13 TRBV9 few TRBJ2-2
CSGEGTGGPQNEQFF TGCAGCGGTGAGGGGACAGGGGGTCCGCAAAATGAGCAGTTCTTC TRBD1 15 TRBV29-1 few TRBJ2-1
CASSVALRPDTQYF TGTGCCAGCAGCGTAGCTTTACGTCCAGATACGCAGTATTTT NA 14 TRBV9 few TRBJ2-3
CAQTDRTDTQYF TGTGCCCAAACTGATAGGACAGATACGCAGTATTTT NA 12 TRBV30 few TRBJ2-3
CASSYTTDTQYF TGTGCCAGCAGCTATACGACAGATACGCAGTATTTT NA 12 TRBV7-9 NA TRBJ2-3